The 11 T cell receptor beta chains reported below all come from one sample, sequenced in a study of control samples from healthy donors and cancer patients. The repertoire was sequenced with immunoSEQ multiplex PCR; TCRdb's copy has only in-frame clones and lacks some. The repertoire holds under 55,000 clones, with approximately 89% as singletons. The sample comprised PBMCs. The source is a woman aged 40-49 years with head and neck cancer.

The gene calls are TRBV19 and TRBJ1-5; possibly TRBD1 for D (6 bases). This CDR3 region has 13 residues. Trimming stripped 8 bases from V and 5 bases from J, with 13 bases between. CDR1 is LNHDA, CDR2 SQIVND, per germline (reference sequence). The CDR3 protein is CASAGGGYQPQHF. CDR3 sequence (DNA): TGTGCCAGTGCCGGAGGGGGATATCAGCCCCAGCATTTT.

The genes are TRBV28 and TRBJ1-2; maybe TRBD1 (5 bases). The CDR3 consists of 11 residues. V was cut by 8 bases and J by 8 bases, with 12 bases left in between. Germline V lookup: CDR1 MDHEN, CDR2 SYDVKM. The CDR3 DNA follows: TGTGCCAGCGGCAGGGAGGGAGGCTACACCTTC. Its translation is CASGREGGYTF.

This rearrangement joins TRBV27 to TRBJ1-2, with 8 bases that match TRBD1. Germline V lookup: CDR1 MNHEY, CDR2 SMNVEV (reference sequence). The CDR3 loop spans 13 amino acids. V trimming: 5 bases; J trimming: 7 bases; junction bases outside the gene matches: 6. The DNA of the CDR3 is TGTGCCAGCAGTCAAGGGACAGGAATTGGCTACACCTTC. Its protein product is CASSQGTGIGYTF.

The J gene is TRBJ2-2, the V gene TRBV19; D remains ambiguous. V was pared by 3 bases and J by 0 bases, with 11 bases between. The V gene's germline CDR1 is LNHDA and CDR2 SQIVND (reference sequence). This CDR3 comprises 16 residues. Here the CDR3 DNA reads TGTGCCAGTAGTATCGGAAGCGATGCGAACACCGGGGAGCTGTTTTTT. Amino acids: CASSIGSDANTGELFF.

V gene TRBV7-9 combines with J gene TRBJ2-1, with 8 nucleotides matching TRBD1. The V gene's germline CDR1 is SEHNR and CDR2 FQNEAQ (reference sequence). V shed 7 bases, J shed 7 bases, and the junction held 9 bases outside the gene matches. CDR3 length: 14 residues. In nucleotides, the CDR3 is TGTGCCAGCACCGCAGGACAGGGAAAGAATGAGCAGTTCTTC. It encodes CASTAGQGKNEQFF.

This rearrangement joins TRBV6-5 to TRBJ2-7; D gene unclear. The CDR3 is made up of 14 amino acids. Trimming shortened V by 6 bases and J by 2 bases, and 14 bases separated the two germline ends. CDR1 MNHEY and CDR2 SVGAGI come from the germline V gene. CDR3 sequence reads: CASRRSLNTYEQYF. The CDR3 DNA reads TGTGCCAGCAGAAGGAGTTTAAACACCTACGAGCAGTACTTC.

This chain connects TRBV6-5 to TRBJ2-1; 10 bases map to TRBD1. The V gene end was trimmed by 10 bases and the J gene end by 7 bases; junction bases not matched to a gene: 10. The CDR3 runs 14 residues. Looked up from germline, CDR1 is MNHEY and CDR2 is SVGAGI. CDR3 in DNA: TGTGCCACCCCCAAGGACAGGGGGGCGAATGAGCAGTTCTTC. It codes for CATPKDRGANEQFF.

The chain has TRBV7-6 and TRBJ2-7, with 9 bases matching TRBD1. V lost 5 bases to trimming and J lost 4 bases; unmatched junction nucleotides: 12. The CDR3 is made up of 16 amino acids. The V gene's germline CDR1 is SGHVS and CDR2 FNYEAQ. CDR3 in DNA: TGTGCCAGCAGCCCAGGGCCCCGGGACAGGGCGTACGAGCAGTACTTC. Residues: CASSPGPRDRAYEQYF.

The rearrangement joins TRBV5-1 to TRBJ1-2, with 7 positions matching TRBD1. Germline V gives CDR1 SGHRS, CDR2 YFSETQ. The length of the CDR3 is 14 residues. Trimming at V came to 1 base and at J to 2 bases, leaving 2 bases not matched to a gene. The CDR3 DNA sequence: TGCGCCAGCAGCTTGCAGGGGGGCAACTATGGCTACACCTTC. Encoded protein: CASSLQGGNYGYTF.

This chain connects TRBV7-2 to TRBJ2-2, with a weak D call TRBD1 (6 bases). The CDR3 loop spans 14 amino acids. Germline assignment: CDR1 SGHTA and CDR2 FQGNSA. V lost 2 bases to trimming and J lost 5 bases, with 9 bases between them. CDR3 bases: TGTGCCAGCAGCTTAACAGGGTTGACCGGGGAGCTGTTTTTT. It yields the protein CASSLTGLTGELFF.

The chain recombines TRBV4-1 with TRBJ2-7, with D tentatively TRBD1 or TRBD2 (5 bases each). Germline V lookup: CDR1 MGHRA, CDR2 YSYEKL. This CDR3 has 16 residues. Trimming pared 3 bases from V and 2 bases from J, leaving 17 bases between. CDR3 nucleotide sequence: TGCGCCAGCAGCCATCAAGGGACCGCAGTAGCCTACGAGCAGTACTTC. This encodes CASSHQGTAVAYEQYF.